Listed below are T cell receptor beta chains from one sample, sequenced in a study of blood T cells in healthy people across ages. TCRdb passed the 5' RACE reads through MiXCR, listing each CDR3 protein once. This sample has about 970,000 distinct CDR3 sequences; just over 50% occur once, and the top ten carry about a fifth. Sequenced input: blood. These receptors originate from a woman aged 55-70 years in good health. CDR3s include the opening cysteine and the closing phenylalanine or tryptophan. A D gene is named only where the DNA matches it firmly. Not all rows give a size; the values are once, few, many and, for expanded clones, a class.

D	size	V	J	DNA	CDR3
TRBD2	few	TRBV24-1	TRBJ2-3	TGTGCCACCAGTGATCCAATTACTAGCGGCTGGACGCAGTATTTT	CATSDPITSGWTQYF
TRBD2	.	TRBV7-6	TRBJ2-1	TGTGCCAGCAGCTTATTAGCGGGAGGGCCTTCTAATGAGCAGTTCTTC	CASSLLAGGPSNEQFF
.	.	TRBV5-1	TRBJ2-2	TGCGCCAGCAGCCCGGACTCCACCGGGGTGCTGTTTTTT	CASSPDSTGVLFF
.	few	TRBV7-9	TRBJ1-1	TGTGCCAGCAGCTTAGTTTCGGTGAACACTGAAGCTTTCTTT	CASSLVSVNTEAFF
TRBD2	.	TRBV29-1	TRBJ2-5	TGCAGCGTTCTCGGACTAGCGGGAGCGGGGGAGACCCAGTACTTC	CSVLGLAGAGETQYF
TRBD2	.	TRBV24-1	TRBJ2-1	TGTGCCACCAGTGACAGATCTAGCGGGAGCTCCAATGAGCAGTTCTTC	CATSDRSSGSSNEQFF
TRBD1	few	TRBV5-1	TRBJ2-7	TGCGCCAGCAGCCCGGCACCCGGGACAGGGACCTACGAGCAGTACTTC	CASSPAPGTGTYEQYF
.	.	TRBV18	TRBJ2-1	TGTGCCAGCTCACCAAAACAGGATAATGAGCAGTTCTTC	CASSPKQDNEQFF
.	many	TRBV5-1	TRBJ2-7	TGTGCCAGCAGCTCTCCTGGGGGGTACGAGCAGTACTTC	CASSSPGGYEQYF
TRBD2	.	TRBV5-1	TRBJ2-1	TGCGCCAGCAGCCCCGTAGCGGGAGTTCGCAATGAGCAGTTCTTC	CASSPVAGVRNEQFF
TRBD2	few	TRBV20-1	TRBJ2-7	TGCAGTGCTAGAGCACTAGCGGGAGGGTCCTACAATGAGCAGTACTTC	CSARALAGGSYNEQYF